This T cell receptor (beta chain) was sequenced during a study of beta chain features in type 1 diabetes. Study-wide results and caveats: Within each of all four CD4+ subsets, Type 1 diabetes patients had TCRB CDR3s that were moderately but significantly shorter.

This clone was observed a handful of times. As yet, its antigen is unknown. From germline, CDR1 is SEHNR and CDR2 FQNEAQ (reference sequence). V lost 2 bases, J lost 7 bases, and 0 bases stayed unmatched. This CDR3 contains 13 residues. What was sequenced were expressed TCRB transcripts, since all of the isolated RNA had been reverse transcribed. The repertoire was sequenced with immunoSEQ multiplex PCR; TCRdb's copy has only in-frame clones and lacks some. The sample contains a few hundred thousand clones, around 10% of which appear only once. V gene TRBV7-9 combines with J gene TRBJ2-3, with 10 bases lining up with TRBD2. Sequenced material: central memory CD4+ T cells from blood. The receptor was derived from a man between 25 and 39 years old with type 1 diabetes. The CDR3 DNA sequence: TGTGCCAGCAGCTTAACTAGCGGGAATACGCAGTATTTT. Protein: CASSLTSGNTQYF.